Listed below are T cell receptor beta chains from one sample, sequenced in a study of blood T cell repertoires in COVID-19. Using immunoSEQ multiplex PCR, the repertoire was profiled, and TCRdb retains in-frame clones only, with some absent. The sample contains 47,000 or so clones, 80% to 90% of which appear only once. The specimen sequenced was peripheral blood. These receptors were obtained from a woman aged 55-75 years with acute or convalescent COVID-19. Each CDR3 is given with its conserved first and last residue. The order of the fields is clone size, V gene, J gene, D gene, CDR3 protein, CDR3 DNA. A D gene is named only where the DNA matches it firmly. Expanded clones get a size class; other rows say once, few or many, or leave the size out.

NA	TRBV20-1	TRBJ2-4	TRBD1	CSASRQGDWNIQYF	TGCAGTGCTAGTCGCCAGGGGGATTGGAACATTCAGTACTTC
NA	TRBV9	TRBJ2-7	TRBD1	CASSPGTGGSNEQYF	TGTGCCAGCAGCCCTGGGACAGGGGGTTCAAACGAGCAGTACTTC
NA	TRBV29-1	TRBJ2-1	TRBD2	CSVQGGAAYNEQFF	TGCAGCGTTCAGGGAGGGGCCGCCTACAATGAGCAGTTCTTC
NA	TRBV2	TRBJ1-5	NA	CASKIPVGRNQPQHF	TGTGCCAGCAAGATCCCAGTCGGGAGAAATCAGCCCCAGCATTTT
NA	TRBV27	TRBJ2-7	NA	CASRWGGGAGAEQYF	TGTGCCAGCAGGTGGGGCGGGGGTGCGGGGGCCGAGCAGTACTTC
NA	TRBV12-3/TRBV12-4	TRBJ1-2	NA	CASSLDSVYGYTF	TGTGCCAGCAGTCTCGACAGCGTCTATGGCTACACCTTC
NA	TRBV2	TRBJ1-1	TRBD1	CASRAGQGQWTEAFF	TGTGCCAGCAGAGCTGGACAGGGTCAGTGGACTGAAGCTTTCTTT
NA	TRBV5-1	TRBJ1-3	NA	CASSLGASGNTIYF	TGCGCCAGCAGCTTAGGGGCCTCTGGAAACACCATATATTTT
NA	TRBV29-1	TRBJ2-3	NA	CSGTSTDTQYF	TGCAGCGGGACTAGCACAGATACGCAGTATTTT
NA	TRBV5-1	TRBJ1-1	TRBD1	CASRLGQGNPEAFF	TGCGCCAGCAGATTGGGACAGGGAAACCCTGAAGCTTTCTTT
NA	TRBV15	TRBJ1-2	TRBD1	CATSPRDSLNYGYTF	TGTGCCACCAGCCCTCGGGACAGTCTTAACTATGGCTACACCTTC
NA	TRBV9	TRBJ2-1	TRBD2	CASSVGGGVTYNEQFF	TGTGCCAGCAGCGTAGGGGGAGGGGTCACCTACAATGAGCAGTTCTTC
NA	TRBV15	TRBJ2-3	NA	CATSRDDPGSTDTQYF	TGTGCCACCAGCAGAGATGACCCAGGTAGCACAGATACGCAGTATTTT
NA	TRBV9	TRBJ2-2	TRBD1	CASSARDRVNTGELFF	TGTGCCAGCAGCGCGCGGGACAGGGTGAACACCGGGGAGCTGTTTTTT
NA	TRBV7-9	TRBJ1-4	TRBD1	CASSLEGTGNEKLFF	TGTGCCAGCAGCTTAGAAGGGACAGGAAATGAAAAACTGTTTTTT
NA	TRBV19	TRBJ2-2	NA	CASSIRIRTGELFF	TGTGCCAGTAGTATCAGGATACGCACCGGGGAGCTGTTTTTT
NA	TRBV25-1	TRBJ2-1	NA	CASSGGGQGRGSYNEQFF	TGTGCCAGCAGTGGGGGAGGGCAGGGGAGAGGGTCCTACAATGAGCAGTTCTTC
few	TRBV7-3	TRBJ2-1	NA	CASSLNLRANEQFF	TGTGCCAGCAGCTTAAACCTCAGGGCTAATGAGCAGTTCTTC
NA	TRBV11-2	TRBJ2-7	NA	CASSPSSEYEQYF	TGTGCCAGCAGCCCATCTTCGGAGTACGAGCAGTACTTC
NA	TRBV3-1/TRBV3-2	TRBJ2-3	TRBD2	CASSPRGSGGAAVTQYF	TGTGCCAGCAGCCCCCGGGGTAGCGGGGGGGCGGCAGTTACGCAGTATTTT
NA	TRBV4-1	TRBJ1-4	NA	CASSQEILGAYRPQAEKLFF	TGCGCCAGCAGCCAAGAGATTCTGGGGGCGTATCGTCCGCAGGCGGAAAAACTGTTTTTT
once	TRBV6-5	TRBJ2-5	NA	CASSTQGAQYF	TGTGCCAGCAGTACCCAGGGTGCCCAGTACTTC
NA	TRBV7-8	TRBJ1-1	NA	CASSRTGFWDTEAFF	TGTGCCAGCAGCAGAACAGGATTTTGGGACACTGAAGCTTTCTTT
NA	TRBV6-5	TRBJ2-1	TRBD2	CASSYGLAGGPEQFF	TGTGCCAGCAGTTACGGGCTAGCGGGGGGCCCAGAGCAGTTCTTC
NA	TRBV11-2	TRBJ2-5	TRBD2	CASSLSGGRETQYF	TGTGCCAGCAGCCTTTCGGGGGGGCGAGAGACCCAGTACTTC
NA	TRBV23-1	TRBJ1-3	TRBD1	CASSHRDRVRGNTIYF	TGCGCCAGCAGTCACCGCGACAGGGTGAGGGGAAACACCATATATTTT
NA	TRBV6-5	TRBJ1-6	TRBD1	CASSLRTGESPLHF	TGTGCCAGCAGCCTCCGGACAGGGGAATCACCCCTCCACTTT
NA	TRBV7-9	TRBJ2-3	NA	CASSASAPSEALWDTQYF	TGTGCCAGCAGCGCCTCGGCTCCTAGCGAGGCCCTGTGGGATACGCAGTATTTT
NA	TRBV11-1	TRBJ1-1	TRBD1	CASSQDRVTEAFF	TGTGCCAGCAGCCAGGACAGGGTAACTGAAGCTTTCTTT
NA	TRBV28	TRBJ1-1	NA	CASSLSFEAFF	TGTGCCAGCAGTTTATCATTTGAAGCTTTCTTT
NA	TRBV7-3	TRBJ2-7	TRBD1	CASSYAGTGGYEQYF	TGTGCCAGCAGCTACGCCGGGACAGGGGGCTACGAGCAGTACTTC
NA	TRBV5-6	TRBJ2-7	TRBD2	CASSTRTSGDSYEQYF	TGTGCCAGCAGCACCCGGACTAGCGGGGACTCCTACGAGCAGTACTTC
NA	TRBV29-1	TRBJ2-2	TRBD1	CSVGQGRTGELFF	TGCAGCGTTGGACAGGGTCGGACCGGGGAGCTGTTTTTT
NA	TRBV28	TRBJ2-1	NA	CASSLGGSPANEQFF	TGTGCCAGCAGTTTAGGAGGGTCCCCAGCCAATGAGCAGTTCTTC
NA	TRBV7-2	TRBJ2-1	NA	CASSLSREQNEQFF	TGTGCCAGCAGCTTATCACGGGAGCAAAATGAGCAGTTCTTC
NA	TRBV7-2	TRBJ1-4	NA	CASSLVRGLNEKLFF	TGTGCCAGCAGCTTAGTTCGGGGATTAAATGAAAAACTGTTTTTT
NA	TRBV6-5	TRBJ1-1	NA	CASSYQRNRVGTEAFF	TGTGCCAGCAGTTACCAAAGAAACAGGGTGGGCACTGAAGCTTTCTTT
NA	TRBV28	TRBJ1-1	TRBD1	CASRDTGQITEAFF	TGTGCCAGCAGGGATACGGGACAGATCACTGAAGCTTTCTTT
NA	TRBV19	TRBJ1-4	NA	CASSIVGPGETGYEKLFF	TGTGCCAGTAGTATTGTGGGGCCGGGAGAAACCGGATATGAAAAACTGTTTTTT
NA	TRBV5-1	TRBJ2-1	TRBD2	CASSLESAGVGNEQFF	TGCGCCAGCAGCTTGGAGTCGGCGGGAGTGGGCAATGAGCAGTTCTTC
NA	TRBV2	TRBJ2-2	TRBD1	CASYRGSPGELFF	TGTGCCAGCTACAGGGGGAGCCCCGGGGAGCTGTTTTTT
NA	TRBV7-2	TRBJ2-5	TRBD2	CASSLLLLGLAGKETQYF	TGTGCCAGCAGCTTATTACTGCTGGGACTAGCGGGGAAAGAGACCCAGTACTTC
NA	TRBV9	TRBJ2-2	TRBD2	CASSLAGDTGELFF	TGTGCCAGCTCCCTAGCGGGAGACACCGGGGAGCTGTTTTTT
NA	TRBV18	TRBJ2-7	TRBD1	CASSPRTGAFYEQYF	TGTGCCAGCTCACCACGGACAGGGGCTTTCTACGAGCAGTACTTC
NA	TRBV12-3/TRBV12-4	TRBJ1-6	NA	CASSPSELSPLHF	TGTGCCAGCAGTCCTTCCGAACTTTCACCCCTCCACTTT
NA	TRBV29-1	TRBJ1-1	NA	CSVDLGGENTEAFF	TGCAGCGTTGACCTAGGGGGTGAGAACACTGAAGCTTTCTTT
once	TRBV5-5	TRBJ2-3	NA	CASSLRVSDTQYF	TGTGCCAGCAGCTTGCGCGTTTCGGATACGCAGTATTTT
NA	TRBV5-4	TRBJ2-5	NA	CASSFYGETQYF	TGTGCCAGCAGCTTTTATGGCGAGACCCAGTACTTC
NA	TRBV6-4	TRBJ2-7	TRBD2	CASSQAGGDYEQYF	TGTGCCAGCAGCCAAGCGGGGGGGGACTACGAGCAGTACTTC
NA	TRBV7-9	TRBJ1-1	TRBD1	CASNVGGSLRLGTEAFF	TGTGCCAGCAACGTAGGGGGCAGTCTGCGCCTGGGCACTGAAGCTTTCTTT
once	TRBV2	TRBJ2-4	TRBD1	CASMNDRGGSKNIQYF	TGTGCCAGCATGAATGACAGGGGGGGGTCCAAAAACATTCAGTACTTC
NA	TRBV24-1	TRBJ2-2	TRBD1	CATSERQGVSGELFF	TGTGCCACCAGTGAACGACAGGGGGTCTCGGGGGAGCTGTTTTTT
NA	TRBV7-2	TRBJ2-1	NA	CASSSRGLPLNEQFF	TGTGCCAGCAGCTCTCGGGGGTTACCGTTGAATGAGCAGTTCTTC
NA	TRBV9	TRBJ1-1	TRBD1	CASSVTGITEAFF	TGTGCCAGCAGCGTGACAGGGATCACTGAAGCTTTCTTT
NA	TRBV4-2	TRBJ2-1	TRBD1	CASSQGDRDNEQFF	TGTGCCAGCAGCCAAGGGGACAGGGACAATGAGCAGTTCTTC